Listed below are T cell receptor beta chains from one sample, sequenced in a study of CD8 T cells in ankylosing spondylitis. MiXCR, run by TCRdb on the 5' RACE reads, gives a single entry per CDR3 protein. This table holds approximately 100,000 distinct CDR3 sequences, 8% to 10% found once. Sequenced input: blood, either unsorted or a sorted T cell fraction (not recorded which). The receptors derive from a male donor with ankylosing spondylitis or in good health (not recorded which). Each CDR3 is given with its conserved first and last residue. A D gene is named only where the DNA matches it firmly. A row's size may be missing; if present it is once, few, many or a size class.

V,size,J,D,CDR3,DNA
TRBV12-3/TRBV12-4,many,TRBJ2-1,TRBD2,CASSLLREGPNNEQFF,TGTGCCAGCAGTTTATTGCGGGAGGGCCCGAACAATGAGCAGTTCTTC
TRBV18,many,TRBJ1-1,-,CASSPPGVATMNTEAFF,TGTGCCAGCTCACCACCCGGGGTCGCGACTATGAACACTGAAGCTTTCTTT
TRBV3-1,many,TRBJ2-1,-,CATSQEPVGAFYNEQFF,TGTGCCACCTCCCAAGAACCCGTCGGGGCCTTTTACAATGAGCAGTTCTTC
TRBV3-1,many,TRBJ2-7,TRBD2,CASSPTEASGYEQYF,TGTGCCAGCAGCCCAACGGAGGCTAGCGGCTACGAGCAGTACTTC
TRBV7-9,few,TRBJ2-3,-,CASSPPPSYTDTQYF,TGTGCCAGCAGCCCCCCCCCTAGCTACACAGATACGCAGTATTTT
TRBV28,many,TRBJ1-1,-,CASSSNSKGNTEAFF,TGTGCCAGCAGTTCAAATTCGAAAGGGAACACTGAAGCTTTCTTT
TRBV20-1,many,TRBJ1-2,TRBD1,CSAPGQGALGYTF,TGCAGTGCACCGGGACAGGGGGCGTTAGGCTACACCTTC
TRBV3-1,many,TRBJ2-7,-,CASSQRRIYEQYF,TGTGCCAGCAGCCAGAGGAGGATCTACGAGCAGTACTTC
TRBV4-3,many,TRBJ2-2,TRBD2,CASSQDRGLAGGYDTGELFF,TGCGCCAGCAGCCAAGATCGAGGGCTAGCGGGGGGGTATGACACCGGGGAGCTGTTTTTT
TRBV2,many,TRBJ2-1,-,CASSETTAGEQFF,TGTGCCAGCAGTGAGACTACCGCTGGTGAGCAGTTCTTC
TRBV6-2/TRBV6-3,many,TRBJ2-7,-,CASSDSVGSMRLGQYF,TGTGCCAGCAGTGACTCTGTCGGCAGTATGAGACTAGGGCAGTACTTC
TRBV10-3,many,TRBJ1-2,-,CAISELGASGYTF,TGTGCCATCAGTGAGTTAGGGGCGAGCGGCTACACCTTC
TRBV18,few,TRBJ1-1,-,CASSPGSGGEAFF,TGTGCCAGCTCACCAGGGTCTGGGGGTGAAGCTTTCTTT
TRBV12-3/TRBV12-4,many,TRBJ2-2,-,CASSEGLTNTGELFF,TGTGCCAGCAGTGAGGGACTCACGAACACCGGGGAGCTGTTTTTT
TRBV7-9,-,TRBJ1-1,-,CASSFKTAEAFF,TGTGCCAGCAGCTTCAAAACGGCTGAAGCTTTCTTT
TRBV12-5,many,TRBJ2-7,-,CASGLGPILASEQYF,TGTGCTAGTGGTTTGGGGCCGATCCTCGCTTCTGAGCAGTACTTC
TRBV3-1,many,TRBJ1-1,-,CASSQSGWSEAFF,TGTGCCAGCAGCCAATCAGGTTGGAGCGAAGCTTTCTTT
TRBV20-1,many,TRBJ1-1,-,CSASSGSMGQNTEAFF,TGCAGTGCTAGCTCCGGCTCAATGGGGCAGAACACTGAAGCTTTCTTT
TRBV7-6,-,TRBJ2-2,-,CASSLAPGVTSGGLFF,TGTGCCAGCAGCTTAGCTCCAGGGGTTACCTCCGGGGGACTGTTTTTT
TRBV20-1,many,TRBJ2-1,-,CSARFGASFAEQFF,TGCAGTGCTAGATTCGGGGCCAGCTTCGCCGAGCAGTTCTTC
TRBV19,many,TRBJ2-4,TRBD1,CASSVPYRGGTKNIQYF,TGTGCCAGTAGTGTCCCATACAGGGGTGGGACCAAAAACATTCAGTACTTC
TRBV20-1,many,TRBJ2-3,-,CSAKTLEDFSTTDTQYF,TGCAGTGCTAAGACCCTAGAAGACTTTAGTACCACAGATACGCAGTATTTT
TRBV19,many,TRBJ1-6,TRBD1,CASSIAGTGNSPLHF,TGTGCCAGTAGTATCGCCGGGACAGGGAATTCACCCCTCCACTTT
TRBV11-3,many,TRBJ2-5,-,CASSSSAGIEETQYF,TGTGCCAGCAGCTCCAGCGCGGGGATTGAAGAGACCCAGTACTTC
TRBV7-9,few,TRBJ2-1,-,CASNVDGLYNEQFF,TGTGCCAGCAACGTAGACGGATTGTACAATGAGCAGTTCTTC
TRBV18,many,TRBJ2-2,TRBD2,CASSPASGIDTGELFF,TGTGCCAGCTCACCAGCTAGCGGGATCGACACCGGGGAGCTGTTTTTT
TRBV24-1,many,TRBJ2-1,TRBD2,CATSDGQGGNNEQFF,TGTGCCACCAGTGATGGCCAGGGAGGGAACAATGAGCAGTTCTTC
TRBV7-6,many,TRBJ2-7,TRBD2,CASSLRESGRMYEQYF,TGTGCCAGCAGCCTCCGCGAAAGCGGGAGAATGTACGAGCAGTACTTC
TRBV5-6,many,TRBJ1-6,-,CASSRGGGDSPLHF,TGTGCCAGCAGTCGCGGCGGGGGGGATTCACCCCTCCACTTT
TRBV12-3/TRBV12-4,many,TRBJ2-3,-,CASSSTSTDTQYF,TGTGCCAGCAGCTCAACTAGCACAGATACGCAGTATTTT
TRBV20-1,many,TRBJ1-2,TRBD1,CSALTGGYGYTF,TGCAGTGCCCTGACAGGGGGTTATGGCTACACCTTC
TRBV5-1,-,TRBJ2-7,-,CASSLGSGDYEQYF,TGCGCCAGCAGCTTGGGGTCGGGTGACTACGAGCAGTACTTC
TRBV18,many,TRBJ2-3,-,CASSPGNEVDTQYF,TGTGCCAGCTCACCAGGGAACGAAGTAGATACGCAGTATTTT
TRBV29-1,many,TRBJ2-3,-,CSVGTGRSTDTQYF,TGCAGCGTTGGGACCGGGAGAAGCACAGATACGCAGTATTTT
TRBV7-2,-,TRBJ2-4,-,CASSGAVAKNIQYF,TGTGCCAGCAGCGGAGCGGTAGCCAAAAACATTCAGTACTTC
TRBV6-5,many,TRBJ2-7,-,CASSYFWGTGEQYF,TGTGCCAGCAGTTATTTTTGGGGCACTGGGGAGCAGTACTTC
TRBV2,few,TRBJ1-2,-,CASSSQPGGYTF,TGTGCCAGCAGTTCCCAACCTGGAGGCTACACCTTC
TRBV7-2,-,TRBJ2-3,TRBD2,CASSLARGGGRTDTQYF,TGTGCCAGCAGCTTAGCGAGGGGCGGGGGAAGGACAGATACGCAGTATTTT
TRBV5-6,-,TRBJ2-1,-,CASSFVNTEQFF,TGTGCCAGCAGCTTTGTAAACACTGAGCAGTTCTTC
TRBV7-2,once,TRBJ1-4,TRBD1,CASSPPGGYEKLFF,TGTGCCAGCAGCCCCCCAGGGGGCTACGAAAAACTGTTTTTT
TRBV20-1,few,TRBJ2-3,-,CSAHPGHSLTDTQYF,TGCAGTGCCCACCCGGGACACTCTCTCACAGATACGCAGTATTTT
TRBV10-3,many,TRBJ2-5,TRBD2,CAISRVSGGQETQYF,TGTGCCATCAGCCGAGTTAGCGGGGGACAAGAGACCCAGTACTTC
TRBV20-1,many,TRBJ2-3,-,CSARLQGGDTQYF,TGCAGTGCTAGGTTACAGGGTGGAGATACGCAGTATTTT
TRBV27,-,TRBJ2-7,-,CASSESEGPYEQYF,TGTGCCAGCAGTGAAAGTGAAGGTCCCTACGAGCAGTACTTC
TRBV20-1,-,TRBJ2-1,-,CSAKEGGAYNEQFF,TGCAGTGCGAAGGAAGGGGGGGCCTACAATGAGCAGTTCTTC
TRBV29-1,-,TRBJ2-1,-,CSVRVAYNEQFF,TGCAGCGTGCGGGTTGCCTACAATGAGCAGTTCTTC
TRBV7-2,-,TRBJ1-5,TRBD1,CASSARGGHSNQPQHF,TGTGCCAGCAGTGCTCGAGGGGGCCATAGCAATCAGCCCCAGCATTTT
TRBV11-2,many,TRBJ1-1,-,CASSLDVSRVGKTEAFF,TGTGCCAGCAGCTTAGACGTTAGCAGGGTGGGGAAAACTGAAGCTTTCTTT
TRBV14,many,TRBJ2-1,-,CASAGSFSYNEQFF,TGTGCCAGCGCCGGGAGTTTCTCCTACAATGAGCAGTTCTTC